The 22 T cell receptor beta chains below come from one sample, sequenced in a study of T cell responses to AZD1222 COVID-19 vaccine. Sequencing was performed with immunoSEQ multiplex PCR; in TCRdb, only in-frame clones are kept and a portion is missing. The sample lists 150,000 to 200,000 clones, 92% occurring once. The sample in question was peripheral blood, obtained 28 days after the second AZD1222 dose. Receptor source: an adult who received the AZD1222 COVID-19 vaccine.

The chain couples TRBV4-1 to TRBJ2-2; either TRBD1 or TRBD2 may supply D (5 bases each). Germline lookup yields CDR1 MGHRA and CDR2 YSYEKL. V lost 2 bases to trimming and J lost 3 bases, with 16 bases between them. The CDR3 runs to 17 residues. CDR3 coding DNA: TGCGCCAGCAGCCAAAGAGTGGGGGTGATCGACACCGGGGAGCTGTTTTTT. It codes for CASSQRVGVIDTGELFF.

The chain uses TRBV25-1 and TRBJ1-5, with a possible D match to TRBD1 (5 bases). V lost 4 bases and J 1 base, leaving 5 bases between the germline ends. Germline CDR1 is MGHDK and CDR2 is SYGVNS. This CDR3 contains 13 residues. CDR3 in DNA: TGTGCCAGCAGTGCAGGGAGCAATCAGCCCCAGCATTTT. Translated, it gives CASSAGSNQPQHF.

This clone is medium-sized (0.01 to 0.1%). The chain joins TRBV6-5 to TRBJ1-1, with 8 bases lining up with TRBD1. Per germline, CDR1 MNHEY and CDR2 SVGAGI. With V trimmed by 7 bases and J by 1 base, 2 bases remained unmatched. The CDR3 totals 13 residues. The chain's CDR3 is CASKTGENTEAFF. The CDR3 coding sequence is TGTGCCAGCAAGACAGGGGAGAACACTGAAGCTTTCTTT.

The chain is built from TRBV18 and TRBJ1-1; D gene ambiguous. Germline CDR1 and CDR2: KGHSH and LQKENI. This CDR3 is built from 14 residues. V dropped 4 bases and J dropped 1 base, with 10 bases sitting between them. The CDR3 DNA sequence: TGTGCCAGCTCACAGCAGACGGGGAACACTGAAGCTTTCTTT. This sequence encodes CASSQQTGNTEAFF.

Concerning this clone itself: This same CDR3 is encoded by further DNA sequences in the sample. The chain carries TRBV5-6 and TRBJ1-1, with unresolved D. CDR3 length equals 12 residues. Deletions cut 0 bases from V and 0 bases from J, with 0 bases between. Germline CDR1 reads SGHDT; CDR2 reads YYEEEE. The CDR3, as DNA: TGTGCCAGCAGCTTGGTGAACACTGAAGCTTTCTTT. Its protein product is CASSLVNTEAFF.

The V call is TRBV7-9, the J call TRBJ2-7; perhaps TRBD1 as D (5 bases). Germline loops: CDR1 SEHNR, CDR2 FQNEAQ (reference sequence). CDR3 length equals 14 residues. Deletions cut 2 bases from V and 2 bases from J, with 10 bases between. CDR3 sequence: CASSLNGHPYEQYF. The DNA of the CDR3 is TGTGCCAGCAGCTTAAACGGACACCCCTACGAGCAGTACTTC.

The V gene is TRBV30, the J gene TRBJ1-2; D not certain. With 0 bases removed from V and 4 bases from J, the gap between germline ends came to 9 bases. Looked up from germline, CDR1 is GTSNPN and CDR2 is SVGIG (reference sequence). CDR3 length: 13 amino acids. Written as DNA, the CDR3 is TGTGCCTGGAGTGTATATCACCTCTATGGCTACACCTTC. Translation gives CAWSVYHLYGYTF.

The chain links TRBV20-1 to TRBJ1-2; D is uncertain. The germline V gene encodes CDR1 DFQATT and CDR2 SNEGSKA (reference sequence). CDR3 length: 11 residues. V lost 1 base and J 4 bases, leaving 4 bases between the germline ends. The DNA of the CDR3 is TGCAGTGCTAGAGTGGTCTATGGCTACACCTTC. It encodes CSARVVYGYTF.

This clone has only a few counts. V usage is TRBV27 and J usage is TRBJ1-2, with a possible D match to TRBD1 (6 bases). Trimming left V 4 bases short and J 4 bases short, with 10 bases between. CDR1 MNHEY and CDR2 SMNVEV come from the germline V gene (reference sequence). The CDR3 runs to 13 residues. This CDR3 reads CASSSTGPYGYTF. The CDR3, as DNA: TGTGCCAGCAGTTCCACAGGGCCCTATGGCTACACCTTC.

The chain uses TRBV2 and TRBJ2-7; 8 bases line up with TRBD1. V trimming: 6 bases; J trimming: 3 bases; junction bases outside the gene matches: 7. Germline CDR1 and CDR2: SNHLY and FYNNEI. The CDR3 has 14 residues. CDR3 bases: TGTGCCAGCAGGAGCGGACAGGGAAACTACGAGCAGTACTTC. It encodes CASRSGQGNYEQYF.

The chain couples TRBV2 to TRBJ1-3; a weak D match, TRBD1 (6 bases). Germline V gives CDR1 SNHLY, CDR2 FYNNEI. V lost 7 bases and J 0 bases, leaving 10 bases between the germline ends. The CDR3 is made up of 14 amino acids. The CDR3 spells CASNGQSSGNTIYF. For the CDR3, the DNA is TGTGCCAGCAATGGACAGTCCTCTGGAAACACCATATATTTT.

The rearrangement joins TRBV2 to TRBJ2-2; D remains unclear. This CDR3 is built from 14 residues. V was clipped by 5 bases and J by 0 bases, with 7 bases between them. Per the germline V gene, CDR1 is SNHLY and CDR2 is FYNNEI. The CDR3 loop is CASSLESNTGELFF. CDR3 in DNA: TGTGCCAGCAGTCTAGAGTCGAACACCGGGGAGCTGTTTTTT.

This clone was seen a single time. V is TRBV29-1 and J is TRBJ1-4; D unresolved. This CDR3 contains 13 residues. Trimming shortened V by 4 bases and J by 7 bases, and 13 bases separated the two germline ends. Germline CDR1 reads SQVTM; CDR2 reads ANQGSEA. CDR3 in DNA: TGCAGCGTTGCGAAGGGTACGGCTGAAAAACTGTTTTTT. Translated: CSVAKGTAEKLFF.

This clone came up a few times. The rearrangement joins TRBV6-4 to TRBJ2-2; possible D gene TRBD2, 6 bases. The germline CDR1 and CDR2 sequences are MRHNA and SNTAGT. There are 14 residues in the CDR3. V lost 6 bases and J lost 2, with 10 bases in between. The CDR3 sequence: CASSPGTNTGELFF. CDR3 nucleotides: TGTGCCAGCAGCCCCGGGACTAACACCGGGGAGCTGTTTTTT.

This chain links TRBV5-1 with TRBJ1-6; the D gene is possibly TRBD1 (6 bases). Germline V gives CDR1 SGHRS, CDR2 YFSETQ. Trimming shortened V by 2 bases and J by 10 bases, and 37 bases separated the two germline ends. This CDR3 has 22 residues. CDR3 region: CASSFPTGPLVGGTEGGSPLHF. The CDR3 nucleotides are TGCGCCAGCAGCTTCCCTACAGGCCCCTTAGTGGGGGGCACTGAGGGGGGCTCACCCCTCCACTTT.

The V and J genes are TRBV5-4 and TRBJ1-2; unclear D gene. Trimming left V 3 bases short and J 8 bases short, with 8 bases between. The CDR3 is made up of 11 amino acids. Germline-derived CDR1 and CDR2 are SGHNT and YYREEE (reference sequence). The CDR3 reads CASSSSGGYTF. CDR3 DNA sequence: TGTGCCAGCAGCTCGAGCGGAGGCTACACCTTC.

The chain links TRBV5-1 to TRBJ1-2; D ambiguous. V dropped 0 bases and J dropped 0 bases, with 9 bases sitting between them. Germline loops: CDR1 SGHRS, CDR2 YFSETQ. This CDR3 spans 15 amino acids. The CDR3 spells CASSLGYSSNYGYTF. Here the CDR3 DNA reads TGCGCCAGCAGCTTGGGATACAGTTCTAACTATGGCTACACCTTC.

The chain combines TRBV19 with TRBJ1-2; no firm D call. Germline CDR1 LNHDA, CDR2 SQIVND (reference sequence). There are 13 residues in the CDR3. V was pared by 5 bases and J by 5 bases, with 12 bases between. The CDR3 is CASSPRSDYGYTF. In nucleotides, the CDR3 is TGTGCCAGTAGTCCACGGAGCGATTATGGCTACACCTTC.

The chain couples TRBV6-5 to TRBJ1-2; D unresolved. V was trimmed by 5 bases and J by 8 bases, leaving 15 bases between them. Germline CDR1 and CDR2: MNHEY and SVGAGI. The CDR3 contains 13 residues. The CDR3 DNA reads TGTGCCAGCAGTCCCCCATACCCGCCAGGCTACACCTTC. This gives the protein CASSPPYPPGYTF.

J is TRBJ1-5 and V is TRBV7-2; D possibly corresponds to TRBD1 (5 bases). Germline-derived CDR1 and CDR2 are SGHTA and FQGNSA. This CDR3 is built from 14 residues. V dropped 5 bases and J dropped 3 bases, with 11 bases sitting between them. DNA for the CDR3: TGTGCCAGCAGCGTAGGACACATCAATCAGCCCCAGCATTTT. Its protein product is CASSVGHINQPQHF.

V usage is TRBV6-5 and J usage is TRBJ2-5, with TRBD2 matching over 13 bases. V was pared by 6 bases and J by 5 bases, with 3 bases of the junction left unmatched. Per the germline V gene, CDR1 is MNHEY and CDR2 is SVGAGI. CDR3 length equals 14 residues. Here the CDR3 DNA reads TGTGCCAGCAGAATGGGACTAGCGGGGGAGACCCAGTACTTC. Translating it yields CASRMGLAGETQYF.

The rearrangement uses TRBV28 and TRBJ1-2, with D possibly TRBD1 on 5 matching bases. This CDR3 comprises 13 residues. Trimming took off 7 bases at V and 8 bases at J, with 17 bases between the two ends. Germline CDR1 MDHEN, CDR2 SYDVKM. The CDR3 DNA reads TGTGCCAGCACCCTCGGAAGGGGTCGGGGCTACACCTTC. Translation gives CASTLGRGRGYTF.